The T cell receptor beta chain under discussion was sequenced for a study of STAT5B mutations in CD4+ large granular lymphocyte leukemia (dated 2022 in TCRdb). Turning to the overall study: Among healthy controls, the CDR3 'QG' motif was associated with a particular HLA allele. The study compared the TCRbeta repertoires of patients with CD4+ T-cell large granular lymphocyte leukemia against the TCRbeta repertoires of healthy blood donors. Flow cytometry on FACSCanto II or FACSVerse showed that the purified fractions were more than 95% pure among lymphocytes. What the authors observed across the whole study: Main leukemic clonotypes were private to each patient, although about 25% appeared at low frequency in other patients' non-leukemic repertoires. Greater clonality appeared to be present in CD4-sorted patient repertoires than in healthy CD4+ repertoires, and the difference was retained after the putative leukemic clones were removed. TRBV06-family usage was enriched among the top patient clones (8/27) compared with healthy controls (2/35). Data were not HLA-matched; higher clonality in CD4+ versus CD8+ T-LGLL could reflect the relatively small sample size.

The healthy control group was made up of around 40 blood donors, and the Finnish Red Cross blood service supplied their buffy coats. All TCR-sequenced material derived from peripheral blood: patient blood samples and healthy donor buffy coats. Ficoll-Hypaque gradient centrifugation was used to isolate peripheral blood mononuclear cells. For the healthy controls, CD4+ cells were obtained from buffy coats by magnetic purification. The Gentra Puregene Cell and Tissue kit was used to extract genomic DNA, and a Qubit 2.0 fluorometer was used to measure the amount of genomic DNA. On this clone: This clone's antigen is unknown. Base qualities were left out, and no much larger clone turns up one base away.

Taken from cysteine to phenylalanine, the CDR3 has 14 residues. The retained sequence is limited to the CDR3, 42 bases, with the frame set at the first base. The germline V gene (reference sequence) sets CDR1 to PRHDT and CDR2 to FYEKMQ. At the junction V is shortened by 1 base and J by 9 bases, with 10 bases in between. The immunoSEQ assay at survey resolution was applied to genomic DNA for sequencing of TCRbeta rearrangements. On the study's bioinformatics: In the TCR sequencing data, the lowest productive clonotype frequency that could be detected was 2.59 x 10-5. Only productive TCRbeta rearrangements, meaning sequences that were complete and in-frame, were kept for the analyses. Simpson clonality, calculated in the immunoSEQ Analyzer version 3.0, was used as the measure of sample clonality. Based on frequency, clones were grouped as very rare, small, medium, large (1-20%) or hyperexpanded (>20%). Generation probabilities were estimated with OLGA 1.2.3, V-gene circos plots were made with VDJtools, specificities were searched in VDJdb, and CDR3 motifs were identified with GLIPH. TCRdb limited this immuneACCESS table to in-frame rearrangements with V and J called. A share of clones is missing; checked studies link under half to unresolved V genes, and the rest is unexplained. V and J calls and clone size come straight from that table; D and trimming were deduced from the DNA. This sample is represented by over 25,000 clones; 60% to 80% of them were singletons. The ten largest clonotypes hold roughly 0.29% of the sample.

The chain employs TRBV13 and TRBJ1-6, with a weak D call of TRBD1 (5 bases match). The specimen was CD4+ T cells from blood buffy coats. The sequence was obtained from a human donor in good health. The CDR3 region reads CASSLDQGGSPLHF. The DNA sequence is TGTGCCAGCAGCTTAGATCAGGGTGGTTCACCCCTCCACTTT.